This entry concerns a single T cell receptor (beta chain). Per germline, CDR1 SGHRS and CDR2 YFSETQ. The CDR3 is 13 residues long. V gave up 4 bases and J gave up 5 bases; unmatched junction bases: 4. The protocol was immunoSEQ multiplex PCR, while the TCRdb copy is restricted to in-frame clones and leaves out a portion. The top ten hold roughly 1.6% of the sample, which has approximately 70,000 clones, around 92% seen once. The sample is drawn from a study of T cell changes during pregnancy in multiple sclerosis. The sequence was obtained from a female donor with multiple sclerosis, enrolled in a pregnancy study. This material consisted of peripheral blood, taken after pregnancy. This chain uses TRBV5-1 with TRBJ2-7, with TRBD1 matching 9 bases. CDR3 bases: TGCGCCAGCAGCAAGGGACAGGGAGACGAGCAGTACTTC. Translated, it gives CASSKGQGDEQYF.